This T cell receptor beta chain is drawn from a study of cytomegalovirus exposure and HLA in healthy donors. With 0 bases removed from V and 4 bases from J, the gap between germline ends came to 7 bases. Germline CDR1 reads SGHRS; CDR2 reads YFSETQ. The CDR3 is made up of 13 amino acids. The PCR contained 60 Vbeta and 13 Jbeta primers. Profiled with immunoSEQ multiplex PCR; TCRdb holds only in-frame clones, not every one. This repertoire shows 85,000 to 100,000 clones, around 59% found once; its top ten account for roughly 2.1%. This clonotype was sampled from a human donor in good health. This chain joins TRBV5-1 and TRBJ2-5; D remains ambiguous. The specimen sequenced was PBMCs. The CDR3 sequence: CASSLAGPETQYF. The CDR3 coding sequence is TGCGCCAGCAGCTTGGCAGGCCCAGAGACCCAGTACTTC. The whole variable domain, remainder taken from reference TRBV5-1 and TRBJ2-5, is KAGVTQTPRYLIKTRGQQVTLSCSPISGHRSVSWYQQTPGQGLQFLFEYFSETQRNKGNFPGRFSGRQFSNSRSEMNVSTLELGDSALYLCASSLAGPETQYFGPGTRLLVL.